This T cell receptor beta chain is from a study of T cell changes during pregnancy in multiple sclerosis. Generated by immunoSEQ multiplex PCR, the TCRdb table keeps only in-frame clones and is missing some. Among 50,000 or so clones, 85% to 95% were seen once, and the ten largest hold roughly 0.25%. The germline gives CDR1 MGHDK, CDR2 SYGVNS. This CDR3 has 15 residues. V gave up 1 base and J gave up 6 bases; unmatched junction bases: 3. This sequence was found in a female donor with multiple sclerosis, enrolled in a pregnancy study. This specimen was CD4+ T cells from peripheral blood mononuclear cells, taken in the third trimester of pregnancy. The chain links TRBV25-1 to TRBJ1-4; 9 bases are a match to TRBD1. The CDR3 region is CASSEWDRAHEKLFF. The CDR3 nucleotides are TGTGCCAGCAGTGAATGGGACAGGGCCCATGAAAAACTGTTTTTT.